Listed below are T cell receptor beta chains from one sample, sequenced in a study of Ad26.COV2.S vaccination and SARS-CoV-2 variants. The data were produced by immunoSEQ multiplex PCR, yet TCRdb's version contains in-frame clones alone and is incomplete. This sample has about 440,000 clones, with 80% to 95% found just once. The sequenced sample was peripheral blood, obtained in a trial of Ad26.COV2.S vaccine versus placebo. The source is a person aged 18-65 years who received the Ad26.COV2.S COVID-19 vaccine or a placebo. Both conserved end residues are part of each CDR3. The D gene is left open where the match is weak. Some rows mark clone size as missing; the rest say once, few, many or name a class of expanded clone.

d_gene	v_gene	abundance	j_gene	len	CDR3nt	CDR3aa
-	TRBV7-7	-	TRBJ2-3	15	TGTGCTAGCAGCTTAGGCCAGGCTAGCACAGATACGCAGTATTTT	CASSLGQASTDTQYF
-	TRBV28	-	TRBJ2-5	16	TGTGCCAGCAGTCCCCCTACAGGGAGCGTAGGGGAGACCCAGTACTTC	CASSPPTGSVGETQYF
TRBD1	TRBV30	-	TRBJ1-1	15	TGTGCCTGGAGTCTCCAGGACAGGGGTCTCTCTGAAGCTTTCTTT	CAWSLQDRGLSEAFF
-	TRBV7-2	-	TRBJ2-2	14	TGTGCCAGCAGACTAGGGATGAACACCGGGGAGCTGTTTTTT	CASRLGMNTGELFF
-	TRBV28	-	TRBJ1-5	14	TGTGCCAGCAGTGGCGCATTAGAGAGGCAGCCCCAGCATTTT	CASSGALERQPQHF
TRBD1	TRBV27	-	TRBJ1-5	16	TGTGCCAGCAGGGACAGGGGAGCCCATAGCAATCAGCCCCAGCATTTT	CASRDRGAHSNQPQHF
-	TRBV28	-	TRBJ2-5	11	TGTGCCAGCACGGCCGGCGGGACCCAGTACTTC	CASTAGGTQYF
TRBD1	TRBV28	-	TRBJ1-2	13	TGTGCCAGCAGTCTCAGGGGGCGTACTGGCTACACCTTC	CASSLRGRTGYTF
TRBD2	TRBV19	-	TRBJ2-1	18	TGTGCCAGTAGTACGGTGACCGGGACTAGCGGGACAGCCGGAGAGCAGTTCTTC	CASSTVTGTSGTAGEQFF
-	TRBV3-1/TRBV3-2	-	TRBJ2-3	14	TGTGCCAGCAGCCAAGTGGGGGGCACAGATACGCAGTATTTT	CASSQVGGTDTQYF
-	TRBV12-3/TRBV12-4	-	TRBJ2-1	13	TGTGCCAGCAGGGACAGCGCCTACAATGAGCAGTTCTTC	CASRDSAYNEQFF
-	TRBV5-1	-	TRBJ2-1	13	TGCGCCAGCAGCTTGTCAGCGAACAATGAGCAGTTCTTC	CASSLSANNEQFF
-	TRBV2	-	TRBJ1-1	14	TGTGCCAGCAGTGTTGAACAGATGAACACTGAAGCTTTCTTT	CASSVEQMNTEAFF
-	TRBV7-6	-	TRBJ1-2	18	TGTGCCAGCAGCTTAGCGTTATACAAGGGGGGGAAAGTCGATGGCTACACCTTC	CASSLALYKGGKVDGYTF
-	TRBV19	-	TRBJ2-7	16	TGTGCCAGTACCCCAGGGGCCTCGGGACTCTCCTACGAGCAGTACTTC	CASTPGASGLSYEQYF
-	TRBV18	-	TRBJ2-5	13	TGTGCCAGCTCACCAAAACGTAGGGAGACCCAGTACTTC	CASSPKRRETQYF
-	TRBV6-6	once	TRBJ1-1	17	TGTGCCAGCAGTCCCCGAACTCCAGGGGTTGGGAACACTGAAGCTTTCTTT	CASSPRTPGVGNTEAFF
TRBD2	TRBV28	-	TRBJ2-1	16	TGTGCCAGCAGTTTAGGGCGGGAGGGCTATTACAATGAGCAGTTCTTC	CASSLGREGYYNEQFF
TRBD2	TRBV11-2	-	TRBJ2-5	17	TGTGCCAGCAGCTTGGCGCGGGAGGTCTACTACCAAGAGACCCAGTACTTC	CASSLAREVYYQETQYF
-	TRBV7-9	-	TRBJ2-5	14	TGTGCCAGCAGCTTAGGAGGGATCCAAGAGACCCAGTACTTC	CASSLGGIQETQYF
TRBD2	TRBV2	-	TRBJ2-6	16	TGTGCCAAAGAGGGAAGCGGGAGGGATGGGGCCAACGTCCTGACTTTC	CAKEGSGRDGANVLTF
TRBD2	TRBV7-8	-	TRBJ2-1	21	TGTGCCAGCAGCTTAGCGGGTTCTGGACTAGCGACACGAAGAAGAGGTAATGAGCAGTTCTTC	CASSLAGSGLATRRRGNEQFF
TRBD2	TRBV6-5	-	TRBJ2-1	15	TGTGCCAGCGGCACCGGGACTAGCGGCAACAATGAGCAGTTCTTC	CASGTGTSGNNEQFF
TRBD2	TRBV28	-	TRBJ2-1	16	TGTGCCAGCAGTTTATCGCGGGAGGCCTACTACAATGAGCAGTTCTTC	CASSLSREAYYNEQFF
-	TRBV28	-	TRBJ2-1	15	TGTGCCAGCAGTTTAGGGGGCTTCTCCTACAATGAGCAGTTCTTC	CASSLGGFSYNEQFF
-	TRBV2	-	TRBJ1-1	14	TGTGCCAGCAGTGAAATTGAGATGAACACTGAAGCTTTCTTT	CASSEIEMNTEAFF
TRBD2	TRBV15	-	TRBJ2-2	17	TGTGCCACCAGCAGAGATTCTAGCGGGAGTTTCACCGGGGAGCTGTTTTTT	CATSRDSSGSFTGELFF
-	TRBV30	-	TRBJ1-2	13	TGTGCCTGGAGAACTTTAAAGAACTATGGCTACACCTTC	CAWRTLKNYGYTF
-	TRBV18	-	TRBJ2-7	12	TGTGCCAGCTCACTGAGCTCCTACGAGCAGTACTTC	CASSLSSYEQYF
TRBD1	TRBV5-1	-	TRBJ2-2	17	TGCGCCAGCAGGGAAAGGCTGGGACAGCCGAACACCGGGGAGCTGTTTTTT	CASRERLGQPNTGELFF
-	TRBV5-8	-	TRBJ2-5	11	TGTGCCAGCAGCTTGAAAGAGACCCAGTACTTC	CASSLKETQYF
-	TRBV7-6	-	TRBJ2-7	13	TGTGCCAGCAGCGCCGGGATGACGGGCGAGCAGTACTTC	CASSAGMTGEQYF
-	TRBV6-5	-	TRBJ1-1	12	TGTGCCAGCAGTTTTCGGGACACTGAAGCTTTCTTT	CASSFRDTEAFF
-	TRBV5-1	once	TRBJ2-1	15	TGCGCCAGCAGCTTGAACTCGGGCTCCTACAATGAGCAGTTCTTC	CASSLNSGSYNEQFF
TRBD2	TRBV24-1	-	TRBJ2-5	15	TGTGCCACCTCCAGTGGGAGCGGGAGTCGAGAGACCCAGTACTTC	CATSSGSGSRETQYF
-	TRBV10-3	-	TRBJ1-6	18	TGTGCCACCCTCCCAGGGTCGGAGGGGAGCTCCTATAATTCACCCCTCCACTTT	CATLPGSEGSSYNSPLHF
-	TRBV27	-	TRBJ2-7	13	TGTGCCAGCAGTTCCAGGGGGGCTCACGAGCAGTACTTC	CASSSRGAHEQYF
TRBD2	TRBV28	-	TRBJ2-7	16	TGTGCCAGCAGTTGGACGTTCGGGAGGGCCTCCGACGAGCAGTACTTC	CASSWTFGRASDEQYF
-	TRBV18	-	TRBJ2-1	15	TGTGCCAGCTCGGCTAGGGACGGCTCCTACAATGAGCAGTTCTTC	CASSARDGSYNEQFF
-	TRBV19	-	TRBJ1-2	14	TGTGCCAGTAGGGGCCAACAGAGGGCCTATGGCTACACCTTC	CASRGQQRAYGYTF
-	TRBV19	once	TRBJ2-5	14	TGTGCCAGTAGCCCCCGAGGGGGGGTGGAGACCCAGTACTTC	CASSPRGGVETQYF
-	TRBV29-1	-	TRBJ2-1	16	TGCAGCGTTGATCCGGTACGGGAGTTGGGCCCCAATGAGCAGTTCTTC	CSVDPVRELGPNEQFF
-	TRBV7-2	-	TRBJ2-5	13	TGTGCCAGCAGCTTAATGCGGCGAGAGACCCAGTACTTC	CASSLMRRETQYF
TRBD1	TRBV6-2/TRBV6-3	-	TRBJ2-7	14	TGTGCCAGCAGTCCCGACAGGGGGCCAGGCGAGCAGTACTTC	CASSPDRGPGEQYF
TRBD1	TRBV5-1	-	TRBJ2-7	17	TGCGCCAGCAGCCTAAAAGAGCCGGGACAGACTACCTACGAGCAGTACTTC	CASSLKEPGQTTYEQYF
-	TRBV7-2	-	TRBJ1-1	15	TGTGCCAGCAGCTACCAACAGGGTAGGAACACTGAAGCTTTCTTT	CASSYQQGRNTEAFF
-	TRBV4-2	-	TRBJ2-1	16	TGTGCCAGCAGCCAAGATCGGGCGGGACCATGGGATGAGCAGTTCTTC	CASSQDRAGPWDEQFF
-	TRBV5-1	-	TRBJ2-7	12	TGCGCCAGCAGCTTCGACAGTTACGAGCAGTACTTC	CASSFDSYEQYF
TRBD1	TRBV6-5	-	TRBJ1-6	15	TGTGCCAGTAAACAGGGGGCTGTAAATAATTCACCCCTCCACTTT	CASKQGAVNNSPLHF
-	TRBV9	few	TRBJ2-5	13	TGTGCCAGCAGCGTAGTAGGGGGGGAGACCCAGTACTTC	CASSVVGGETQYF
-	TRBV29-1	-	TRBJ2-4	13	TGCAGCGTTGGGCAGGGTGACAAAAACATTCAGTACTTC	CSVGQGDKNIQYF